Shown below are 12 T cell receptor beta chains from a single sample sequenced in a study of blood T cell repertoires in COVID-19. Profiling relied on immunoSEQ multiplex PCR, and the TCRdb table lists in-frame clones only, not all of them. The sample lists about 320,000 clones, around nine tenths seen once, with under 6% in the top ten. Sequenced material: PBMCs or T cells enriched from blood (not recorded which). These TCRs come from a woman in her thirties who had recovered from COVID-19.

This chain connects TRBV19 to TRBJ2-7; D is possibly TRBD1 (6 bases). The CDR3 covers 14 residues. V lost 4 bases, J lost 4 bases, and 14 bases lay in between. The germline gives CDR1 LNHDA, CDR2 SQIVND (reference sequence). CDR3 sequence reads: CASSKQGLRYEQYF. In nucleotides, the CDR3 is TGTGCCAGTAGTAAACAGGGTTTAAGGTACGAGCAGTACTTC.

This clone was recorded a few times. This chain joins TRBV4-2 and TRBJ2-7; no clear D gene. Germline V gene data show CDR1 as LGHNA and CDR2 as YNFKEQ. The CDR3 contains 16 residues. Trimming removed 1 base from V and 2 bases from J, with 15 bases in between. The CDR3 sequence: CASSQGPGGNTYEQYF. DNA of the CDR3: TGTGCCAGCAGCCAAGGACCCGGCGGAAACACCTACGAGCAGTACTTC.

This clone was recorded once. V usage is TRBV2 and J usage is TRBJ1-2; TRBD1 aligns across 9 bases. The V and J ends lost 8 bases and 4 bases, in that order; junction bases with no gene match: 2. Germline V lookup: CDR1 SNHLY, CDR2 FYNNEI. This CDR3 contains 12 residues. CDR3 bases: TGTGCCAGCGGGGGACAGGGCTATGGCTACACCTTC. This codes for CASGGQGYGYTF. The variable domain in full, completed from reference TRBV2 and TRBJ1-2, reads EPEVTQTPSHQVTQMGQEVILRCVPISNHLYFYWYRQILGQKVEFLVSFYNNEISEKSEIFDDQFSVERPDGSNFTLKIRSTKLEDSAMYFCASGGQGYGYTFGSGTRLTVV.

A few counts support this clone. CDR3 residues: CASSLGQPSMNTEAFF. The DNA for the CDR3 is TGCGCCAGCAGCCTGGGACAGCCTTCCATGAACACTGAAGCTTTCTTT. This rearrangement joins TRBV5-1 to TRBJ1-1; 7 nucleotides line up with TRBD1. V lost 4 bases to trimming and J lost 0 bases; unmatched junction nucleotides: 9. Germline V gene sequence: CDR1 SGHRS, CDR2 YFSETQ. There are 16 residues in the CDR3. Combining the CDR3 with reference TRBV5-1 and TRBJ1-1 gives the whole variable domain KAGVTQTPRYLIKTRGQQVTLSCSPISGHRSVSWYQQTPGQGLQFLFEYFSETQRNKGNFPGRFSGRQFSNSRSEMNVSTLELGDSALYLCASSLGQPSMNTEAFFGQGTRLTVV.

This clone was counted ten times or more. This chain connects TRBV5-6 to TRBJ2-3; 7 positions match TRBD1. Germline CDR1 and CDR2: SGHDT and YYEEEE. The CDR3 consists of 15 residues. V was pared by 3 bases and J by 4 bases, with 8 bases of the junction left unmatched. CDR3 in DNA: TGTGCCAGCAGCTCCCTAGACAGGGCGGCAGATACGCAGTATTTT. As protein: CASSSLDRAADTQYF.

The J gene is TRBJ1-2, the V gene TRBV7-9; 7 nucleotides align to TRBD1. The CDR3 consists of 17 residues. J lost 0 bases, V lost 3 bases, and 10 bases had no gene match. Germline-derived CDR1 and CDR2 are SEHNR and FQNEAQ (reference sequence). The CDR3 loop is CASSFGGRDRANYGYTF. CDR3 nucleotide sequence: TGTGCCAGCAGCTTTGGCGGAAGGGACAGAGCTAACTATGGCTACACCTTC.

This clone appeared a single time. The genes are TRBV12-3 or TRBV12-4 and TRBJ1-1, with 7 bases matching TRBD1. The CDR3 has 13 amino acids. J gave up 5 bases and V 6 bases, and 6 bases lay outside the gene matches. Here the CDR3 reads CASSRHRGTEAFF. The DNA for the CDR3 is TGTGCCAGCAGCCGGCACAGGGGAACTGAAGCTTTCTTT.

The chain couples TRBV11-2 to TRBJ2-1; 7 positions match TRBD1. Trimming cost V 5 bases and J 0 bases; bases outside gene matches: 7. The germline CDR1 and CDR2 sequences are SGHAT and FQNNGV. The CDR3 is 16 residues long. The CDR3 loop is CASSPPGQSSYNEQFF. The CDR3 DNA reads as TGTGCCAGCAGCCCCCCGGGACAGAGCTCCTACAATGAGCAGTTCTTC.

J is TRBJ1-5 and V is TRBV19; TRBD1 is a possible D gene (5 bases). The length of the CDR3 is 17 residues. Germline assignment: CDR1 LNHDA and CDR2 SQIVND (reference sequence). Trimming stripped 1 base from V and 3 bases from J, with 16 bases between. CDR3 sequence reads: CASSIGGGRANNQPQHF. As DNA, the CDR3 is TGTGCCAGTAGTATAGGGGGCGGGAGGGCTAACAATCAGCCCCAGCATTTT.

The chain links TRBV12-3 or TRBV12-4 to TRBJ1-4; no clear D gene. The length of the CDR3 is 13 residues. V dropped 11 bases and J dropped 0 bases, with 10 bases sitting between them. The CDR3 here is CAPRFSTNEKLFF. The CDR3 bases are TGTGCCCCCCGGTTCTCAACTAATGAAAAACTGTTTTTT.

This clone has just one count. This chain uses TRBV3-1 (or the pseudogene TRBV3-2) with TRBJ1-2, with a possible D match to TRBD1 (5 bases). The germline gives CDR1 LGHDT, CDR2 YNNKEL (reference sequence). Trimming removed 1 base at V and 4 bases at J, with 16 bases between. The CDR3 length is 16 residues. CDR3 protein: CASSQGAGTGAYGYTF. The CDR3 DNA follows: TGTGCCAGCAGCCAAGGTGCGGGGACTGGGGCCTATGGCTACACCTTC.

The chain links TRBV3-1 (or the pseudogene TRBV3-2) to TRBJ1-2; possibly TRBD1 for D (6 bases). The CDR3 covers 16 residues. The germline V gene encodes CDR1 LGHDT and CDR2 YNNKEL (reference sequence). V was pared by 0 bases and J by 2 bases, with 13 bases between. CDR3 bases: TGTGCCAGCAGCCAAGATTGGGCAGGGGAGAACTATGGCTACACCTTC. Residues: CASSQDWAGENYGYTF.